This TCR beta chain came from a study of T cell changes during pregnancy in multiple sclerosis. The data were produced by immunoSEQ multiplex PCR, yet TCRdb's version contains in-frame clones alone and is incomplete. This table holds under 65,000 clones, over 90% found once. Trimming cost V 4 bases and J 9 bases, with 19 bases left between them. This CDR3 has 14 residues. Germline V gene data show CDR1 as MDHEN and CDR2 as SYDVKM. This sample comprised CD4+ T cells from peripheral blood mononuclear cells, obtained after pregnancy. V is TRBV28 and J is TRBJ2-7; D may be TRBD2 (6 bases). This sequence was found in a female donor in good health, enrolled as a control in a pregnancy study. The CDR3 nucleotides read TGTGCCAGCAGTTCCCCTTTGGGAGGACCTGGGCAGTACTTC. Encoded protein: CASSSPLGGPGQYF.